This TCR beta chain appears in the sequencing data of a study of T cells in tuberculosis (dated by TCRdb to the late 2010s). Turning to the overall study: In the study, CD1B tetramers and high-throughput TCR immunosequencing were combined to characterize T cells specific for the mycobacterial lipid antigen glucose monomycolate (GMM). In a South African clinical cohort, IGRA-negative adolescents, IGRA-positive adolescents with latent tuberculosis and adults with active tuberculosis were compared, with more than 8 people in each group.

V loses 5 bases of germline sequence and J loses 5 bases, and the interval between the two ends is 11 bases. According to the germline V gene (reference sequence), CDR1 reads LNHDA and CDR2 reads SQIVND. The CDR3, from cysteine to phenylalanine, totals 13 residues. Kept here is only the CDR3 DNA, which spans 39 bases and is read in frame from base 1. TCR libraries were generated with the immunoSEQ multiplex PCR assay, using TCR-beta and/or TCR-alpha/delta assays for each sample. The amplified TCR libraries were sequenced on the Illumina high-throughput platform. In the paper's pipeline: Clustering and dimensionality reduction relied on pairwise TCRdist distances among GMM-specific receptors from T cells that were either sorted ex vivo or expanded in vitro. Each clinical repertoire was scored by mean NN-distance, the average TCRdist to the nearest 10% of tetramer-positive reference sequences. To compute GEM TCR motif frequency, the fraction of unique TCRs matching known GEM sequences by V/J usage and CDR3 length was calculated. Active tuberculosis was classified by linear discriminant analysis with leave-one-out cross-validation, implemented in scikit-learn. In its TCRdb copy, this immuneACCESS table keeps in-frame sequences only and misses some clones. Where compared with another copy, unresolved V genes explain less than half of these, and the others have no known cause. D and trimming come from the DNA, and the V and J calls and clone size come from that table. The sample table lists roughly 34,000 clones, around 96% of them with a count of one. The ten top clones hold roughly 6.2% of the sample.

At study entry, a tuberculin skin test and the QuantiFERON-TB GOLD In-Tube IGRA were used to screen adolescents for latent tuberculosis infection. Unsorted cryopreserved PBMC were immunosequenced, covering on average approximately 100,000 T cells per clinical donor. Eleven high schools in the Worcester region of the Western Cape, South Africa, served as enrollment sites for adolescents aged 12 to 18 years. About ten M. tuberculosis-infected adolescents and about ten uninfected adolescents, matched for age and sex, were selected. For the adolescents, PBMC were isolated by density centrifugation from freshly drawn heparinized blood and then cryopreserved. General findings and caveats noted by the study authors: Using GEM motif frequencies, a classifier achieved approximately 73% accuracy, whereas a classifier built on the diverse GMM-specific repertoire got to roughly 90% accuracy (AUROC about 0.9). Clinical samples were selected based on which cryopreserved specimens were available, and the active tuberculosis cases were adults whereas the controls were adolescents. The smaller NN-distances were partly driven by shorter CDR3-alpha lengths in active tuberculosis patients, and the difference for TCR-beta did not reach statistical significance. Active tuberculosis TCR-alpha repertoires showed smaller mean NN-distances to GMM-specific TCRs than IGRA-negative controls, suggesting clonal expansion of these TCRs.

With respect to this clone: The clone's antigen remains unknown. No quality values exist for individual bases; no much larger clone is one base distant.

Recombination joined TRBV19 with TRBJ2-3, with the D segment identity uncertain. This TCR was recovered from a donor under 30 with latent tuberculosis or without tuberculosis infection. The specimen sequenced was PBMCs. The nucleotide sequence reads TGTGCCAGTAGTGCAACTCTAATAGATACGCAGTATTTT. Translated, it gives CASSATLIDTQYF.